A single TCR beta chain is shown here with its context. The antigen is not known. UMI labels and 5' RACE were used to prepare the TRB cDNA libraries. Reanalyzing the 5' RACE reads, TCRdb keeps one entry per CDR3 protein, without DNA. Its table records around 63,000 distinct CDR3 sequences. The sample originates from a study of CXCR3-negative and CXCR3-positive naive CD8 T cells. Study-wide results and caveats: Diversity proved comparably high across both naive subsets and much lower in memory CD8+ cells. Researchers report that CXCR3-positive naive cells carry more hydrophobic TRB CDR3s than CXCR3-negative naive cells.

CDR3 length: 14 amino acids. Germline CDR1 and CDR2: SGHDT and YYEEEE. The clonotype originates from a human donor in good health. Some clones in this sample may be carry-over from other donors' samples. Material for sequencing was naive CXCR3+ CD8+ T cells from blood. The subset: CD45RO-CCR7+CD27+CD95- naive CD8+ T cells expressing CXCR3 (TNR3+). The chain couples TRBV5-6 to TRBJ1-2. The CDR3 is CASSLAGFGHGYTF.